The clone carrying this T cell receptor beta chain was picked up a small number of times. The second PCR ran roughly 6 to 11 cycles with a sample-barcoded 5' primer and J-beta primers. Each CDR3 protein gets one entry after TCRdb re-called the 5' RACE reads with MiXCR. The data contain about 1 million distinct CDR3 sequences, less than 25% of them singletons. CDR1 and CDR2 (germline): SQVTM, ANQGSEA. V lost 5 bases and J lost 1, with 11 bases in between. This CDR3 comprises 13 residues. The data were taken from a study of blood T cells in healthy people across ages. These data are also associated with another study on T cells of mothers and their children.

This TCR derives from a girl aged 2 to 9 in good health. The chain is built from TRBV29-1 and TRBJ2-5; D gene unclear. The sequencing input was blood. The CDR3 loop reads CSVRVPSQETQYF. The DNA of the CDR3 is TGCAGCGTTCGTGTTCCCTCCCAAGAGACCCAGTACTTC.